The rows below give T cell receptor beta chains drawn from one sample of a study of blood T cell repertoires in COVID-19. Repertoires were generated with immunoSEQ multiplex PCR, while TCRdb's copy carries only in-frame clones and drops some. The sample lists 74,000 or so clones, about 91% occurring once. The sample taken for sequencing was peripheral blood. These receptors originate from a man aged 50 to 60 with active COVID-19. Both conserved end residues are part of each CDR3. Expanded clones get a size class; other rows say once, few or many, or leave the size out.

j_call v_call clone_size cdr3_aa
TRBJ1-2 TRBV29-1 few CSIGGDGNYGYTF
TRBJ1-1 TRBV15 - CATSRDKGHEAFF
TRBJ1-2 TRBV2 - CASRTGTGRYYGYTF
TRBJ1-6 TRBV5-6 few CASSWSSYNSPLHF
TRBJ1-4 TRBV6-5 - CASSYTGGQEKLFF
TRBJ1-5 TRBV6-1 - CASSEDRGEFVFNQPQHF
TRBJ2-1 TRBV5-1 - CASSSGKGTSGDNEQFF
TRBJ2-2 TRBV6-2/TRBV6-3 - CASSPHRGRGSNTGELFF
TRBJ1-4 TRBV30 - CAWNREEKLFF
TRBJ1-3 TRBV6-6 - CASSAMDRGGNTIYF
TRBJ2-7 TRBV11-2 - CASSRGPREYYEQYF
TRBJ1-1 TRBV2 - CASSKGGQGDTEAFF
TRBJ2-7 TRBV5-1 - CASSGGAEQYF
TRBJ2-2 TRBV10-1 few CASSESDRDTGELFF
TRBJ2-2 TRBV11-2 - CASSFRDSRNTGELFF
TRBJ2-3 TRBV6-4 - CASSGKGGTDTQYF
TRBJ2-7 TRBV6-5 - CASSLKQAISYEQYF
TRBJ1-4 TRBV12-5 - CASGSGTGFNEKLFF
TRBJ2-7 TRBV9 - CASSVAPQGSYEQYF
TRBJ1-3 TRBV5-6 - CASSRTGAGNTIYF
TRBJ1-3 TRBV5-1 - CASSLGVGGNTIYF
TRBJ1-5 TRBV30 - CAWSVFGGNQPQHF
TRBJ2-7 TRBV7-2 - CASSFGRAAYEQYF
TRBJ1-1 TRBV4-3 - CASSQEGQLTEAFF
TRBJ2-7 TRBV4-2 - CASSQPGQGSYEQYF
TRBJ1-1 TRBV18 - CASSPLQGNTEAFF
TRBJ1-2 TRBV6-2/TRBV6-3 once CASSYFGEYGYTF
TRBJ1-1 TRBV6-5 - CASSQTGGMNTEAFF
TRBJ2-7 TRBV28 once CASSFRGTYEQYF
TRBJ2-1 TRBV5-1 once CASSTGQTEQFF
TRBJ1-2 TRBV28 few CASSVYSTGVGYTF
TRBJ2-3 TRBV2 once CASRTSGGTDTQYF
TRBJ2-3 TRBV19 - CATRSSGGKDTQYF
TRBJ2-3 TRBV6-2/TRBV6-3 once CASSPPSGAGTDTQYF
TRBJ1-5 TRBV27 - CASRTGDNQPQHF
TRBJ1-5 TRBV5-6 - CASSASQGLNQPQHF
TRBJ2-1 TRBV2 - CASSEQGIYNEQFF
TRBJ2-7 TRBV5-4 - CASSPTPGQEGYEQYF
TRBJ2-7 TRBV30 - CAWSVRVGLAEQYF
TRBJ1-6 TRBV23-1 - CASSRLNRPPRQGANSPLHF
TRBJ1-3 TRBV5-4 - CASSFGAPSGNTIYF
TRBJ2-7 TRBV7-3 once CASSLSSGGAPAYEQYF
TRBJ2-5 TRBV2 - CASSENRGGEGTQYF
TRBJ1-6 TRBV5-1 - CASSLGDSISSYNSPLHF
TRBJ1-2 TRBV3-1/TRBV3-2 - CASSNRDRGRLSYGYTF